The T cell receptor beta chain under discussion was sequenced for a study of blood T cell repertoires in COVID-19. Overall study context: The analysed material was cDNA or gDNA that came from T cells, B-cell-depleted T cells, or PBMCs.

Original data processing: The assay estimated nucleated cells by amplifying reference gene primers. The table came from immunoSEQ multiplex PCR; TCRdb's copy has only in-frame clones and leaves some out. V, J and clone size were drawn from that table, and D and trimming were deduced from the DNA. Here the sample spans a few hundred thousand clones, roughly 85% being singletons. Germline V gene sequence: CDR1 MDHEN, CDR2 SYDVKM. This CDR3 is 15 amino acids long. V was pared by 4 bases and J by 4 bases, with 8 bases of the junction left unmatched. This clonotype was sampled from a middle-aged woman with acute COVID-19. The rearrangement uses TRBV28 and TRBJ1-2, with TRBD1 identical over 8 bases. The sequenced sample consisted of PBMCs or T cells enriched from blood (not recorded which). Here the CDR3 DNA reads TGTGCCAGCAGTTCCGAACAGGGGGGGGTCTATGGCTACACCTTC. Protein product: CASSSEQGGVYGYTF.